What follows are 8 T cell receptor beta chains derived from one specimen sequenced in a study of blood T cell repertoires in COVID-19. The method was immunoSEQ multiplex PCR; TCRdb's version includes in-frame clones alone and lacks a portion of them. The sample lists roughly 250,000 clones; over 80% were seen once. Sequenced: PBMCs or T cells enriched from blood (not recorded which). The receptors derive from a young woman with acute COVID-19.

The rearrangement uses TRBV19 and TRBJ1-4; D ambiguous. CDR1 and CDR2 from the germline V gene are LNHDA and SQIVND (reference sequence). Trimming removed 3 bases from V and 7 bases from J, with 3 bases in between. This CDR3 contains 11 residues. CDR3 sequence (DNA): TGTGCCAGTAGTATGCGTGAAAAACTGTTTTTT. Its protein product is CASSMREKLFF.

V is TRBV4-1 and J is TRBJ2-3, with 7 bases lining up with TRBD2. The CDR3 covers 16 residues. V lost 0 bases and J lost 1; bases outside the gene matches: 4. Germline-derived CDR1 and CDR2 are MGHRA and YSYEKL. The CDR3, as DNA: TGCGCCAGCAGCCAAGACGAGCTAGCGGGCACAGATACGCAGTATTTT. It translates to CASSQDELAGTDTQYF.

The chain has TRBV12-3 or TRBV12-4 and TRBJ1-2; D is possibly TRBD1 (6 bases). V lost 2 bases and J 9 bases, leaving 13 bases between the germline ends. The CDR3 extends over 13 amino acids. The CDR3 sequence is CASSLRGGRSYTF. In DNA, the CDR3 is TGTGCCAGCAGTTTAAGGGGGGGCAGGAGCTACACCTTC.

This sequence joins TRBV6-5 and TRBJ1-4; D is unclear. Trimming left V 4 bases short and J 8 bases short, with 17 bases between. CDR1 is MNHEY, CDR2 SVGAGI, per germline. This CDR3 is built from 15 residues. CDR3 amino acids: CASSSPSRAQEKLFF. The CDR3, as DNA: TGTGCCAGCAGTTCTCCTTCGAGGGCCCAAGAAAAACTGTTTTTT.

The chain recombines TRBV4-1 with TRBJ2-7, with 11 positions matching TRBD1. The CDR3 consists of 15 residues. Germline V gives CDR1 MGHRA, CDR2 YSYEKL. After removal of 3 bases from V and 3 bases from J, the junction contained 4 bases not matched to a gene. CDR3 protein: CASSQGTGGGYEQYF. Here the CDR3 DNA reads TGCGCCAGCAGCCAGGGGACAGGGGGGGGCTACGAGCAGTACTTC.

The chain has TRBV4-1 and TRBJ1-2; no clear D gene. The germline V and J ends were trimmed by 4 bases and 8 bases, with 17 bases remaining between them. In germline, CDR1 is MGHRA, CDR2 YSYEKL. The CDR3 totals 14 residues. CDR3 DNA: TGCGCCAGCAGCCCTGCCGGAGCGGCACCGGGCTACACCTTC. Protein product: CASSPAGAAPGYTF.

The chain recombines TRBV11-3 with TRBJ2-3; 7 positions agree with TRBD1. Germline loops: CDR1 SGHNT, CDR2 YENEEA. The CDR3 covers 16 residues. J lost 4 bases, V lost 1 base, and 8 bases had no gene match. As DNA, the CDR3 is TGTGCCAGCAGCTTAGGGACAGGAGTGGGGTCAGATACGCAGTATTTT. Translated, it gives CASSLGTGVGSDTQYF.

This sequence joins TRBV27 and TRBJ1-1; perhaps TRBD1 as D (6 bases). Trimming removed 3 bases at V and 0 bases at J, with 11 bases between. The CDR3 totals 15 residues. Germline assignment: CDR1 MNHEY and CDR2 SMNVEV (reference sequence). The CDR3 DNA sequence: TGTGCCAGCAGTTTCCTCGGACAGTTGAACACTGAAGCTTTCTTT. This encodes CASSFLGQLNTEAFF.